These T cell receptor beta chains were read from a single sample in a study of beta chain features in type 1 diabetes. This table comes from immunoSEQ multiplex PCR, and its TCRdb copy is limited to in-frame clones, with some not included. The repertoire holds a few hundred thousand clones, with roughly a tenth as singletons. Sequenced: central memory CD4+ T cells from blood. The receptors come from a man aged 25-45 years with type 1 diabetes. CDR3s include the opening cysteine and the closing phenylalanine or tryptophan. The D gene is left open where the match is weak. Some rows have no size entry. The others give once, few or many, or a class for an expanded clone.

j_gene: TRBJ2-1
d_gene: TRBD1
v_gene: TRBV11-1
abundance: -
CDR3nt: TGTGCCAGCAGCTTAGTCGGGACAGGGCTATTCTTC
CDR3aa: CASSLVGTGLFF

j_gene: TRBJ1-2
d_gene: -
v_gene: TRBV25-1
abundance: few
CDR3nt: TGTGCCAGCAGTGAAAATACGGGAGATGGCTACACCTTC
CDR3aa: CASSENTGDGYTF

j_gene: TRBJ1-5
d_gene: -
v_gene: TRBV7-2
abundance: few
CDR3nt: TGTGCCAGCAGCCTCCAGGGTGATCAGCCCCAGCATTTT
CDR3aa: CASSLQGDQPQHF

j_gene: TRBJ1-3
d_gene: -
v_gene: TRBV5-4
abundance: -
CDR3nt: TGTGCCAGCAGCTTGTCGGCAGGTGGAAACACCATATATTTT
CDR3aa: CASSLSAGGNTIYF

j_gene: TRBJ1-2
d_gene: -
v_gene: TRBV5-1
abundance: few
CDR3nt: TGCGCCAGCAGCTTGGATACGGGGGACTCGACTCGCGGCTACACCTTC
CDR3aa: CASSLDTGDSTRGYTF

j_gene: TRBJ2-2
d_gene: -
v_gene: TRBV6-1
abundance: few
CDR3nt: TGTGCCAGCAGTGACTGGGGGACTTCGAACACCGGGGAGCTGTTTTTT
CDR3aa: CASSDWGTSNTGELFF

j_gene: TRBJ1-1
d_gene: -
v_gene: TRBV7-2
abundance: -
CDR3nt: TGTGCCAGCAGCTTAGCCCTCGGGGGGAGGAACACTGAAGCTTTCTTT
CDR3aa: CASSLALGGRNTEAFF

j_gene: TRBJ2-7
d_gene: TRBD1
v_gene: TRBV27
abundance: few
CDR3nt: TGTGCCAGCAGTAGACAGGGGGAAAATTCCTACGAGCAGTACTTC
CDR3aa: CASSRQGENSYEQYF

j_gene: TRBJ2-5
d_gene: -
v_gene: TRBV5-1
abundance: -
CDR3nt: TGCGCCAGCAGCTTGATGTCAGCGGGCAGTCCCTTAGAGACCCAGTACTTC
CDR3aa: CASSLMSAGSPLETQYF

j_gene: TRBJ2-2
d_gene: -
v_gene: TRBV18
abundance: few
CDR3nt: TGTGCCAGCTCAAGTGACTTGAACACCGGGGAGCTGTTTTTT
CDR3aa: CASSSDLNTGELFF

j_gene: TRBJ2-3
d_gene: -
v_gene: TRBV7-2
abundance: few
CDR3nt: TGTGCCAGCAGCTTTCTCTCCACAGATACGCAGTATTTT
CDR3aa: CASSFLSTDTQYF

j_gene: TRBJ2-7
d_gene: TRBD1
v_gene: TRBV28
abundance: many
CDR3nt: TGTGCCAGCACCCATGTAGAGGGGGCGCGCAACGAGCAGTACTTC
CDR3aa: CASTHVEGARNEQYF

j_gene: TRBJ2-7
d_gene: -
v_gene: TRBV11-3
abundance: many
CDR3nt: TGTGCCAGCAGCTTAGGCCCGAGAGCGGAGCAGTACTTC
CDR3aa: CASSLGPRAEQYF

j_gene: TRBJ1-5
d_gene: -
v_gene: TRBV2
abundance: -
CDR3nt: TGTGCCAGCAGTTTGGGGAATAGCAATCAGCCCCAGCATTTT
CDR3aa: CASSLGNSNQPQHF

j_gene: TRBJ1-2
d_gene: -
v_gene: TRBV7-2
abundance: few
CDR3nt: TGTGCCAGCAGCTATCAGGGCGCCGACTATGGCTACACCTTC
CDR3aa: CASSYQGADYGYTF

j_gene: TRBJ2-2
d_gene: -
v_gene: TRBV28
abundance: few
CDR3nt: TGTGCCAGCAGTTTAATGAAGGGCCTCACCGGGGAGCTGTTTTTT
CDR3aa: CASSLMKGLTGELFF

j_gene: TRBJ2-5
d_gene: -
v_gene: TRBV5-1
abundance: -
CDR3nt: TGCGCCAGCAGCTCACTTGGACAGCAAGAGACCCAGTACTTC
CDR3aa: CASSSLGQQETQYF

j_gene: TRBJ2-1
d_gene: -
v_gene: TRBV15
abundance: many
CDR3nt: TGTGCCACCAGCAGAGCGACAGAGTACAATGAGCAGTTCTTC
CDR3aa: CATSRATEYNEQFF